Sequencing of this T cell receptor beta chain was carried out in a study of shared clonotypes between healthy human individuals. Study-wide points: Naive subsets tended to show greater estimated richness than memory subsets. Though the depth was large, rarefaction showed that sorted-subset sequencing was incomplete. Clonotypes that were shared across a handful of donors made up approximately 5.1% of naive CD4 clonotypes. Blood was the sole source, and tissue repertoires probably differ.

Assay: immunoSEQ multiplex PCR; the TCRdb copy retains only in-frame clones and omits some. This sample yields 1,500,000 or so clones, of which around 97% are seen a single time; approximately 1% belongs to the top ten. As concerns this clone: As yet, its antigen is unknown.

This sequence originates from a man aged 30 to 45 in good health. The sequenced material came from naive CD4+ T cells sorted from blood. Noted subset: CD45RA+ positively selected.

In DNA, the CDR3 is TGTGCCAGCACCCCGATACCGGGGCGAGCTAATGAAAAACTGTTTTTT. Protein product: CASTPIPGRANEKLFF. The chain links TRBV4-2 to TRBJ1-4; possible D gene TRBD1, 5 bases. Germline-derived CDR1 and CDR2 are LGHNA and YNFKEQ. The CDR3 totals 16 residues. Trimming pared 7 bases from V and 3 bases from J, leaving 18 bases between.